The 31 T cell receptor beta chains in this list originate from one sample, sequenced in a study of Graves' ophthalmopathy and Graves' hyperthyroidism. Scientists amplified the TCR beta CDR3 regions from RNA transcripts. Amplification began with first-round RT-PCR using HTBI primers, then second-round multiplex PCR was performed. TCRdb fed the multiplex PCR reads into MiXCR, producing one record per CDR3 protein. The data contain roughly 700,000 distinct CDR3 sequences, roughly two fifths of them singletons. The sequencing sample was made of peripheral blood. These receptors all come from an adult man with Graves' ophthalmopathy.

V gene TRBV20-1 combines with J gene TRBJ2-7; D possibly matches TRBD1 or TRBD2 (5 bases each). The germline V and J ends were trimmed by 5 bases and 3 bases, with 17 bases remaining between them. The CDR3 extends over 14 amino acids. CDR1 and CDR2 from the germline V gene are DFQATT and SNEGSKA (reference sequence). CDR3 residues: CSAPWGTIDYEQYF. The CDR3 nucleotides read TGCAGTGCTCCCTGGGGGACGATCGACTACGAGCAGTACTTC.

This clonotype turned up a few times. This sequence joins TRBV25-1 and TRBJ2-2; D may be TRBD2 (6 bases). CDR1 MGHDK and CDR2 SYGVNS come from the germline V gene. This CDR3 comprises 15 residues. Trimming removed 5 bases from V and 5 bases from J, with 15 bases in between. This CDR3 is CASSLPGAKTGELFF. In nucleotides, the CDR3 is TGTGCCAGCAGTTTGCCGGGAGCTAAGACCGGGGAGCTGTTTTTT. The full variable domain, with the rest looked up from reference TRBV25-1 and TRBJ2-2, is EADIYQTPRYLVIGTGKKITLECSQTMGHDKMYWYQQDPGMELHLIHYSYGVNSTEKGDLSSESTVSRIRTEHFPLTLESARPSHTSQYLCASSLPGAKTGELFFGEGSRLTVL.

The chain links TRBV2 to TRBJ2-7, with D perhaps matching TRBD2 (6 bases). The CDR3 is 15 residues long. Trimming took off 6 bases at V and 1 base at J, with 16 bases between the two ends. CDR1 SNHLY and CDR2 FYNNEI come from the germline V gene. CDR3 sequence: CASSYSPGTSYEQYF. CDR3 coding DNA: TGTGCCAGCAGCTATTCCCCAGGGACTTCCTACGAGCAGTACTTC. Drawing the rest from reference TRBV2 and TRBJ2-7, the complete variable domain is EPEVTQTPSHQVTQMGQEVILRCVPISNHLYFYWYRQILGQKVEFLVSFYNNEISEKSEIFDDQFSVERPDGSNFTLKIRSTKLEDSAMYFCASSYSPGTSYEQYFGPGTRLTVT.

This clonotype was counted between two and nine times. This chain links TRBV9 with TRBJ1-6; 8 bases are a match to TRBD1. The CDR3 runs 13 residues. Trimming removed 5 bases from V and 10 bases from J; junction bases left unmatched: 5. CDR1 and CDR2 (germline): SGDLS, YYNGEE. For the CDR3, the DNA is TGTGCCAGCAGAGGACAGGGTTGGTCACCCCTCCACTTT. This translates into CASRGQGWSPLHF.

This clonotype was found many times. The chain links TRBV2 to TRBJ1-1; D ambiguous. The length of the CDR3 is 14 residues. V dropped 5 bases and J dropped 1 base, with 11 bases sitting between them. The germline CDR1 and CDR2 sequences are SNHLY and FYNNEI. The CDR3, as DNA: TGTGCCAGCAGTCGGGTAGTAGGGAACACTGAAGCTTTCTTT. This encodes CASSRVVGNTEAFF.

This chain links TRBV5-1 with TRBJ1-2; 9 bases line up with TRBD1. Trimming at V came to 5 bases and at J to 6 bases, leaving 8 bases not matched to a gene. This CDR3 region has 14 residues. CDR1 SGHRS and CDR2 YFSETQ come from the germline V gene. CDR3 nucleotide sequence: TGCGCCAGCAGGGTCCCGGGACAGGGTGATGGCTACACCTTC. Protein product: CASRVPGQGDGYTF.

This clonotype was seen repeatedly, ten times or more. CDR3 residues: CASSSRLAYEQYF. The CDR3 bases are TGTGCCAGCTCTTCGCGTCTTGCCTACGAGCAGTACTTC. The chain joins TRBV6-5 to TRBJ2-7; D is ambiguous. Trimming left V 8 bases short and J 2 bases short, with 13 bases between. CDR3 length equals 13 residues. Germline values: CDR1 MNHEY, CDR2 SVGAGI.

This chain connects TRBV25-1 to TRBJ1-1, with no clear D. V lost 8 bases and J lost 5, with 18 bases in between. CDR3 length equals 14 residues. Germline V gives CDR1 MGHDK, CDR2 SYGVNS. CDR3: CASSPLTGDTEAFF. In DNA, the CDR3 is TGTGCCAGCTCACCGCTAACTGGGGATACTGAAGCTTTCTTT.

At least ten counts were recorded for this clonotype. The chain employs TRBV24-1 and TRBJ1-2; 7 positions agree with TRBD1. Looked up from germline, CDR1 is KGHDR and CDR2 is SFDVKD. The CDR3 has 15 residues. The ends lost 4 bases at V and 1 base at J; junction bases unmatched: 5. The CDR3 loop is CATSDSDRFNYGYTF. In DNA, the CDR3 is TGTGCCACCAGTGACTCGGACAGGTTTAACTATGGCTACACCTTC.

The chain joins TRBV15 to TRBJ1-2, with a possible D match to TRBD1 (5 bases). Between the trimmed V and J ends, which lost 9 bases and 1 base, there was a span of 15 bases. From germline, CDR1 is LNHNV and CDR2 YYDKDF (reference sequence). This CDR3 spans 14 amino acids. The CDR3 here is CATAQDRINYGYTF. For the CDR3, the DNA is TGTGCCACTGCACAGGATCGGATTAACTATGGCTACACCTTC. Full variable domain (rest looked up from reference TRBV15 and TRBJ1-2): DAMVIQNPRYQVTQFGKPVTLSCSQTLNHNVMYWYQQKSSQAPKLLFHYYDKDFNNEADTPDNFQSRRPNTSFCFLDIRSPGLGDTAMYLCATAQDRINYGYTFGSGTRLTVV.

This clonotype was observed many times. The chain couples TRBV10-3 to TRBJ1-5, with D perhaps TRBD1 (6 bases). The length of the CDR3 is 14 residues. Germline CDR1 and CDR2: ENHRY and SYGVKD. V was clipped by 3 bases and J by 4 bases, with 10 bases between them. This CDR3 is CAISDGTRNQPQHF. The CDR3 DNA reads as TGTGCCATCAGTGACGGGACACGAAATCAGCCCCAGCATTTT.

The gene calls are TRBV7-2 and TRBJ2-2; no firm D call. This CDR3 has 18 amino acids. Per germline, CDR1 SGHTA and CDR2 FQGNSA. Trimming removed 5 bases from V and 0 bases from J, with 19 bases in between. The DNA for the CDR3 is TGTGCCAGCAGCCCGAGGCGGCAACAATGGACGAACACCGGGGAGCTGTTTTTT. It codes for CASSPRRQQWTNTGELFF.

For this clonotype: Given a much more abundant clone one base away, this may be a read error. The chain combines TRBV10-3 with TRBJ1-5, with TRBD1 matching 8 bases. V lost 10 bases and J lost 7; bases outside the gene matches: 12. The CDR3 is 14 residues long. Germline CDR1 and CDR2: ENHRY and SYGVKD. This CDR3 is CASRPTGAGQPQHF. In nucleotides, the CDR3 is TGTGCCAGCAGACCGACAGGGGCAGGGCAGCCCCAGCATTTT.

This clonotype was detected many times. The rearrangement uses TRBV20-1 and TRBJ1-2; D gene unclear. V lost 3 bases and J lost 4, with 15 bases in between. Germline CDR1 DFQATT, CDR2 SNEGSKA (reference sequence). The CDR3 totals 14 residues. The CDR3 sequence: CSASPGLGGYGYTF. In DNA, the CDR3 is TGCAGTGCTAGTCCCGGACTCGGAGGCTATGGCTACACCTTC.

A few counts support this clonotype. The J gene is TRBJ2-7, the V gene TRBV7-2; D is ambiguous. The CDR3 consists of 14 residues. The germline V gene encodes CDR1 SGHTA and CDR2 FQGNSA. V was shortened by 3 bases and J by 3 bases, with 12 bases between the two germline ends. The CDR3 nucleotides read TGTGCCAGCAGCTTGGATACGGATAACTACGAGCAGTACTTC. It codes for CASSLDTDNYEQYF.

This CDR3 reads CASSSDYRVGQETQYF. CDR3 sequence (DNA): TGTGCCAGCAGCTCAGATTACAGGGTAGGGCAAGAGACCCAGTACTTC. The V gene is TRBV14, the J gene TRBJ2-5; TRBD1 is a possible D gene (6 bases). The V end was cut by 5 bases, the J end by 2 bases, with 18 bases between. Germline CDR1 reads SGHDN; CDR2 reads FVKESK. This CDR3 region has 16 residues.

The genes are TRBV5-5 and TRBJ1-1, with no clear D. The CDR3 sequence is 12 residues long. Germline V lookup: CDR1 SGHKS, CDR2 YYEKEE (reference sequence). Trimming pared 6 bases from V and 1 base from J, leaving 7 bases between. The CDR3 protein is CASTEKNTEAFF. The CDR3 bases are TGTGCCAGCACTGAGAAGAACACTGAAGCTTTCTTT. Based on the CDR3 plus reference TRBV5-5 and TRBJ1-1, the full variable domain is DAGVTQSPTHLIKTRGQQVTLRCSPISGHKSVSWYQQVLGQGPQFIFQYYEKEERGRGNFPDRFSARQFPNYSSELNVNALLLGDSALYLCASTEKNTEAFFGQGTRLTVV.

Note on this clonotype: A much larger clone differs by one base, so this may be a read error. The gene calls are TRBV2 and TRBJ2-6; D may be TRBD2 (6 bases). This CDR3 is built from 14 residues. With 5 bases removed from V and 9 bases from J, the gap between germline ends came to 14 bases. CDR1 and CDR2 from the germline V gene are SNHLY and FYNNEI. This CDR3 reads CASSSLEGVNVLTF. CDR3 DNA sequence: TGTGCCAGCAGTTCTTTGGAGGGTGTCAACGTCCTGACTTTC.

V is TRBV20-1 and J is TRBJ2-7; 9 positions match TRBD2. This CDR3 is built from 14 residues. The J segment lost 7 bases and the V segment lost 6 bases, leaving 13 bases of the junction unmatched. Per the germline V gene, CDR1 is DFQATT and CDR2 is SNEGSKA (reference sequence). CDR3 nucleotide sequence: TGCAGTGCCACCCAAGGCGGGGGGGCTTATGAGCAGTACTTC. It specifies CSATQGGGAYEQYF.

This clonotype was counted many times. This chain uses TRBV29-1 with TRBJ2-7; 8 bases fit TRBD1. The CDR3 runs to 14 residues. Germline V CDR1 and CDR2: SQVTM, ANQGSEA. V lost 7 bases to trimming and J lost 4 bases; unmatched junction nucleotides: 12. CDR3 DNA sequence: TGCAGCGCCGGGACACAGGGGGGTAGTTACGAGCAGTACTTC. Protein sequence: CSAGTQGGSYEQYF.

This clonotype occurred many times. The V gene is TRBV20-1, the J gene TRBJ1-1, with 7 bases that match TRBD1. Germline V gene sequence: CDR1 DFQATT, CDR2 SNEGSKA (reference sequence). Losses at the gene ends were 0 bases for V and 3 bases for J; bases not matched to a gene: 7. This CDR3 is 15 amino acids long. The CDR3 DNA reads as TGCAGTGCTAGAGACCCCAGGCAGGGGGACACTGAAGCTTTCTTT. Protein sequence: CSARDPRQGDTEAFF.

The chain recombines TRBV19 with TRBJ2-7, with a tentative D call TRBD1 (5 bases). The CDR3 covers 13 residues. The germline V and J ends were trimmed by 3 bases and 5 bases, with 11 bases remaining between them. The V gene's germline CDR1 is LNHDA and CDR2 SQIVND (reference sequence). Here the CDR3 DNA reads TGTGCCAGTAGTATGTTGTCAGGGAACGAGCAGTACTTC. Encoded protein: CASSMLSGNEQYF.

There are many counts of this clonotype. The V call is TRBV20-1, the J call TRBJ1-1; D is unresolved. Trimming took 7 bases from V and 0 from J, leaving 6 bases between them. The CDR3 runs to 11 residues. Germline V lookup: CDR1 DFQATT, CDR2 SNEGSKA (reference sequence). The CDR3 is CSGRVNTEAFF. CDR3 DNA sequence: TGCAGTGGTAGGGTGAACACTGAAGCTTTCTTT.

The gene calls are TRBV25-1 and TRBJ2-7; D gene ambiguous. This CDR3 region has 14 residues. Trimming left V 3 bases short and J 2 bases short, with 11 bases between. CDR1 and CDR2 (germline): MGHDK, SYGVNS. The CDR3 DNA reads as TGTGCCAGCAGTGATACGGCGGCAGCCTACGAGCAGTACTTC. Translation gives CASSDTAAAYEQYF.

The V call is TRBV11-1, the J call TRBJ1-1, with 7 bases identical to TRBD1. The CDR3 is made up of 16 amino acids. The V segment lost 2 bases and the J segment 0 bases; nucleotides outside the gene matches: 6. Germline V gene sequence: CDR1 SGHAT, CDR2 FQDESV (reference sequence). CDR3 nucleotides: TGTGCCAGCAGCTTAATGGGACAGTCAATGAACACTGAAGCTTTCTTT. Encoded protein: CASSLMGQSMNTEAFF.

The rearrangement joins TRBV25-1 to TRBJ1-1; 7 nucleotides line up with TRBD1. CDR1 is MGHDK, CDR2 SYGVNS, per germline. Germline trimming cut 7 bases from V and 5 bases from J; bases unmatched to any gene: 10. The CDR3 covers 14 residues. The DNA of the CDR3 is TGTGCCAGCATTGGGACAGCTCAGATAACTGAAGCTTTCTTT. This codes for CASIGTAQITEAFF.

About this clonotype itself: This could be a read error, since a much larger clone is one nucleotide away. The chain is built from TRBV25-1 and TRBJ1-2; tentative D call: TRBD1 (6 bases). The germline V gene has CDR1 MGHDK and CDR2 SYGVNS. The CDR3 is 15 amino acids. Between the trimmed V and J ends, which lost 4 bases and 3 bases, there was a span of 15 bases. CDR3 DNA sequence: TGTGCCAGCAGTGGAGGGGGGACCTTGGACTATGGCTACACCTTC. Protein product: CASSGGGTLDYGYTF.

The chain recombines TRBV30 with TRBJ1-1; 7 positions agree with TRBD1. This CDR3 is built from 13 residues. J gave up 1 base and V 4 bases, and 3 bases lay outside the gene matches. Germline V lookup: CDR1 GTSNPN, CDR2 SVGIG (reference sequence). The CDR3 region has the DNA TGTGCCTGGATGGGGACAGCGAACACTGAAGCTTTCTTT. This encodes CAWMGTANTEAFF.

This clonotype has just a few counts. The chain uses TRBV5-6 and TRBJ2-6, with D possibly being TRBD2 (5 bases). Per germline, CDR1 SGHDT and CDR2 YYEEEE. This CDR3 is built from 20 residues. The V end was cut by 2 bases, the J end by 2 bases, with 23 bases between. The CDR3: CASSLNGESPPSPGANVLTF. In DNA, the CDR3 is TGTGCCAGCAGCTTAAACGGGGAATCACCACCTTCCCCTGGGGCCAACGTCCTGACTTTC.

This clonotype showed up just a few times. The rearrangement uses TRBV9 and TRBJ1-3; D remains unclear. The germline V gene encodes CDR1 SGDLS and CDR2 YYNGEE. This CDR3 is built from 16 residues. V lost 0 bases and J 4 bases, leaving 14 bases between the germline ends. The CDR3 region is CASSVDGSGRGNTIYF. The CDR3 nucleotides read TGTGCCAGCAGCGTAGATGGCAGTGGACGGGGAAACACCATATATTTT.

The rearrangement joins TRBV25-1 to TRBJ2-2; D is unresolved. The V gene's germline CDR1 is MGHDK and CDR2 SYGVNS. Between the trimmed V and J ends, which lost 4 bases and 4 bases, there was a span of 13 bases. The CDR3 is 15 residues long. The CDR3 DNA reads as TGTGCCAGCAGTGTACCTTTTGAGTCCACCGGGGAGCTGTTTTTT. Amino acids: CASSVPFESTGELFF.